The rows below give T cell receptor beta chains drawn from one sample of a study of CD8 T cells in Susac syndrome. TCRdb re-analysed the immunoSEQ multiplex PCR reads in MiXCR, keeping a single row per CDR3 protein. The table has tens of thousands of distinct CDR3 sequences, about 94% seen once. Material: CD8+ T cells from PBMCs. These receptor sequences come from a human donor with multiple sclerosis. Both conserved end residues are part of each CDR3. Each record gives: clone size, V gene, CDR3 length, J gene, D gene, CDR3 DNA, CDR3 protein. A D gene is named only where the DNA matches it firmly. A clone size is listed for some rows: how often the clone was seen (once, few, many), or a class if it is expanded.

>.|TRBV20-1|14|TRBJ1-5|.
TGCAGTGCTAGAGTAAACTGGGGCAATCAGCCCCAGCATTTT
CSARVNWGNQPQHF
>.|TRBV30|14|TRBJ1-6|TRBD1
TGTGCCTGGAGTCTCGCAGGGGGAGAATCACCCCTCCACTTT
CAWSLAGGESPLHF
>.|TRBV2|13|TRBJ2-5|TRBD1
TGTGCCAGCAGTGACAGGGGGCGGGAGACCCAGTACTTC
CASSDRGRETQYF
>.|TRBV30|17|TRBJ1-2|TRBD1
TGTGCCTGGAGTGCGCCTGGTACAGGGGGCGTAGGCTATGGCTACACCTTC
CAWSAPGTGGVGYGYTF
>.|TRBV6-1|13|TRBJ2-1|.
TGTGCCAGCAGCCCCTCGAGGTACAATGAGCAGTTCTTC
CASSPSRYNEQFF
>.|TRBV20-1|16|TRBJ1-5|.
TGCAGTGCTAGAGTGGAGGGCAGTTCGAATAATCAGCCCCAGCATTTT
CSARVEGSSNNQPQHF
>.|TRBV13|14|TRBJ1-2|.
TGTGCCAGCGGAGGGCCGACAGACCGCTATGGCTACACCTTC
CASGGPTDRYGYTF
>.|TRBV29-1|11|TRBJ2-1|.
TGCAGCGTTACTTACTACAATGAGCAGTTCTTC
CSVTYYNEQFF
>.|TRBV15|13|TRBJ1-5|TRBD1
TGTGCCACCGGGGACAGGGTTGATCAGCCCCAGCATTTT
CATGDRVDQPQHF
>.|TRBV27|14|TRBJ2-3|.
TGTGCCAGCAGCGTGACCCTTATGCATGATACGCAGTATTTT
CASSVTLMHDTQYF
>.|TRBV27|15|TRBJ2-7|.
TGTGCCAGCAGTTTATCGGAGCCGGCCCTATACGAGCAGTACTTC
CASSLSEPALYEQYF
>.|TRBV23-1|16|TRBJ1-5|.
TGCGCCAGCAGTCAATCATCCGGAATCATTAATCAGCCCCAGCATTTT
CASSQSSGIINQPQHF
>.|TRBV24-1|12|TRBJ2-3|.
TGTGCCACCAGTGATTTCGGAGATACGCAGTATTTT
CATSDFGDTQYF
>.|TRBV29-1|15|TRBJ2-4|TRBD2
TGCAGCGCCTCCTTAGCGGGAGGGTCCAAAAACATTCAGTACTTC
CSASLAGGSKNIQYF
>.|TRBV9|18|TRBJ2-2|.
TGTGCCAGCAGCGTAACCCCGTTAGTTAGACAGGACACCGGGGAGCTGTTTTTT
CASSVTPLVRQDTGELFF
>.|TRBV7-9|16|TRBJ2-2|.
TGTGCCAGCAGCTTAGTTTCGGGGGGCTTCACCGGGGAGCTGTTTTTT
CASSLVSGGFTGELFF
>.|TRBV9|18|TRBJ2-6|.
TGTGCCAGCAGCCCCCGGGGGGACAGTCTCTCTGGGGCCAACGTCCTGACTTTC
CASSPRGDSLSGANVLTF
>once|TRBV27|18|TRBJ2-1|TRBD2
TGTGCCAGCAGTGTCTCGACTAGCGGGACTCTCTCCTACAATGAGCAGTTCTTC
CASSVSTSGTLSYNEQFF
>.|TRBV29-1|16|TRBJ2-6|TRBD1
TGCAGCGTCCCCGGGACAGGGGGCACCGGGGCCAACGTCCTGACTTTC
CSVPGTGGTGANVLTF
>.|TRBV7-2|17|TRBJ1-2|.
TGTGCCAGCAGCTTATCCCGGGGGCGCGGTCGATCCTATGGCTACACCTTC
CASSLSRGRGRSYGYTF
>.|TRBV7-3|16|TRBJ2-7|TRBD1
TGTGCCAGCAGCTTAACCGACCAGGGGGCGCGGAACGAGCAGTACTTC
CASSLTDQGARNEQYF
>.|TRBV29-1|17|TRBJ2-6|TRBD1
TGCAGCGCTACGGAGTGGGACAGGACCTCTGGGGCCAACGTCCTGACTTTC
CSATEWDRTSGANVLTF
>.|TRBV5-1|10|TRBJ2-1|.
TGCGCCAGCAACGGACTTGAGCAGTTCTTC
CASNGLEQFF
>.|TRBV18|12|TRBJ1-2|.
TGTGCCAGCTCACCAGCCGGGAACGACTACACCTTC
CASSPAGNDYTF
>.|TRBV12-3/TRBV12-4|13|TRBJ2-7|.
TGTGCCAGCAGTCCCGCCCCCCAATACGAGCAGTACTTC
CASSPAPQYEQYF
>.|TRBV27|15|TRBJ2-7|TRBD1
TGTGCCAGCAGTTTATTCGGACAGGGATCCTACGAGCAGTACTTC
CASSLFGQGSYEQYF
>.|TRBV20-1|14|TRBJ2-7|TRBD1
TGCAGTGCCAGGAGAAGACAGGGGGGGAACGAGCAGTACTTC
CSARRRQGGNEQYF
>.|TRBV20-1|13|TRBJ2-4|TRBD2
TGCAGTGCTTTAAAGCGGGAGCCAAACATTCAGTACTTC
CSALKREPNIQYF
>.|TRBV3-1|16|TRBJ2-7|TRBD1
TGTGCCAGCAGCCTTACTTGGACAGGGATAATCTACGAGCAGTACTTC
CASSLTWTGIIYEQYF
>.|TRBV29-1|14|TRBJ1-2|TRBD1
TGCAGCGTTGAAGGGGCAGGGGGTGCCTATGGCTACACCTTC
CSVEGAGGAYGYTF
>.|TRBV12-3/TRBV12-4|17|TRBJ2-7|TRBD2
TGTGCCAGCAGTTCCCCAGAACTAGCGGTGCACTCCTACGAGCAGTACTTC
CASSSPELAVHSYEQYF
>.|TRBV7-9|15|TRBJ2-7|.
TGTGCCAGCAGCGCCCCCGTTGCTACGGTCTACGAGCAGTACTTC
CASSAPVATVYEQYF
>.|TRBV29-1|16|TRBJ2-1|.
TGCAGCGTTGAAGTATGGGGGCTAGAGGGAGACAATGAGCAGTTCTTC
CSVEVWGLEGDNEQFF
>.|TRBV14|16|TRBJ2-1|TRBD2
TGTGCCAGCAGCCAAACTAGCGGAGTCTCCTACAATGAGCAGTTCTTC
CASSQTSGVSYNEQFF
>.|TRBV29-1|12|TRBJ2-1|.
TGCAGCGTCGGCCGGGAGTACAATGAGCAGTTCTTC
CSVGREYNEQFF
>.|TRBV14|15|TRBJ1-1|.
TGTGCCAGCAGCCAACTTTCCGGGGGTTGGACTGAAGCTTTCTTT
CASSQLSGGWTEAFF
>.|TRBV3-1|15|TRBJ2-1|TRBD2
TGTGCCAGCAGCCAAGGTCCTAGCGGGGACAATGAGCAGTTCTTC
CASSQGPSGDNEQFF
>.|TRBV27|13|TRBJ2-7|.
TGTGCCAGCAGTCGCGGGGTTTCCTACGAGCAGTACTTC
CASSRGVSYEQYF
>.|TRBV3-1|15|TRBJ2-7|TRBD2
TGTGCCAGCAGCCATCCGGGACTAGAGGGCTACGAGCAGTACTTC
CASSHPGLEGYEQYF
>once|TRBV6-4|13|TRBJ2-5|.
TGTGCCAGCAGTCCAGGGGAGCAAGAGACCCAGTACTTC
CASSPGEQETQYF
>.|TRBV9|15|TRBJ1-2|.
TGTGCCAGCAGCGAGGGAGGGGGAGCTAACTATGGCTACACCTTC
CASSEGGGANYGYTF
>.|TRBV9|16|TRBJ2-7|TRBD2
TGTGCCAGCAGCGCCGGGGAGGGACTAGCGGGAGACGAGCAGTACTTC
CASSAGEGLAGDEQYF
>.|TRBV9|15|TRBJ2-3|.
TGTGCCAGCAGCGTAGGCCGGGTCAGTACAGATACGCAGTATTTT
CASSVGRVSTDTQYF
>.|TRBV5-4|14|TRBJ2-1|.
TGTGCCAGCAGCGACCATCTCCCCTACAATGAGCAGTTCTTC
CASSDHLPYNEQFF
>once|TRBV7-9|15|TRBJ1-2|TRBD1
TGTGCCAGCAGCGCCGGGACAGGGGGCAACTATGGCTACACCTTC
CASSAGTGGNYGYTF
>.|TRBV29-1|15|TRBJ2-7|.
TGCAGCGTTGAAGGTGGCAGGGGATTGACCTACGAGCAGTACTTC
CSVEGGRGLTYEQYF
>.|TRBV9|15|TRBJ1-4|TRBD1
TGTGCCAGCAGCACCCGACAGGGAACTAATGAAAAACTGTTTTTT
CASSTRQGTNEKLFF